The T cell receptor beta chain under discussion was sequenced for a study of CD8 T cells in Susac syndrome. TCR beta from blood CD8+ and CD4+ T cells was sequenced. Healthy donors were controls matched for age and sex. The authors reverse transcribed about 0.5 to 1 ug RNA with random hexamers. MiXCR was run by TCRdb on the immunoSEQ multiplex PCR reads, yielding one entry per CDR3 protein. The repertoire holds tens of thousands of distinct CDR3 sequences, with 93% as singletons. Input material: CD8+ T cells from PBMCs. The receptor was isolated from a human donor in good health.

The DNA for the CDR3 is TGTGCCAGCAGCGGCCCCTCAGGGGGAATCCACGAGCAGTACTTC. Protein sequence: CASSGPSGGIHEQYF. This sequence joins TRBV7-9 and TRBJ2-7; 7 bases are shared with TRBD1. Germline values: CDR1 SEHNR, CDR2 FQNEAQ (reference sequence). The CDR3 covers 15 residues. Trimming at V came to 5 bases and at J to 5 bases, leaving 12 bases not matched to a gene.